These 28 T cell receptor beta chains were all obtained from the same sample, sequenced in a study of blood T cells in healthy people across ages. Primers used in a second PCR of about 7 to 12 cycles were a sample-barcoded 5' primer and a J-beta primer mix. TCRdb called the 5' RACE reads again in MiXCR, with one record for every CDR3 protein. The table has 800,000 or so distinct CDR3 sequences, about 47% seen once; the top ten hold less than 20%. Material for sequencing was blood. The source of these receptors is an elderly man in good health.

The gene calls are TRBV28 and TRBJ2-5; TRBD1 is a possible D gene (7 bases). Trimming removed 6 bases from V and 11 bases from J, with 22 bases in between. Germline V CDR1 and CDR2: MDHEN, SYDVKM. The CDR3 consists of 14 residues. The CDR3 DNA sequence: TGTGCCAGCAGCCGGGGGACAGCTATTACGAAGCAGTACTTC. Protein sequence: CASSRGTAITKQYF.

This clonotype was seen a few times. V gene TRBV6-1 combines with J gene TRBJ1-4; D unresolved. Deletions cut 9 bases from V and 4 bases from J, with 6 bases between. There are 11 residues in the CDR3. Germline values: CDR1 MNHNS, CDR2 SASEGT. The CDR3, as DNA: TGTGCCAGTCTGGATAATGAAAAACTGTTTTTT. Translated, it gives CASLDNEKLFF.

Points on this clonotype: Possible read error: a much larger clone is one base away. This chain joins TRBV27 and TRBJ2-7, with 9 positions matching TRBD1. CDR1 MNHEY and CDR2 SMNVEV come from the germline V gene (reference sequence). This CDR3 has 14 residues. The CDR3 loop reads CAGSLGTGRYEQYF. For the CDR3, the DNA is TGTGCCGGCAGTTTGGGGACAGGGAGGTACGAGCAGTACTTC.

This sequence joins TRBV12-3 or TRBV12-4 and TRBJ2-7, with TRBD2 matching over 7 bases. The V and J ends lost 11 bases and 4 bases, in that order; junction bases with no gene match: 8. The CDR3 contains 12 residues. CDR3 coding DNA: TGTGCCGGCTCCCGGCGGGGGTACGAGCAGTACTTC. It encodes CAGSRRGYEQYF.

The sample holds one count of this clonotype. CDR3 bases: TGTGCCAGCAGTCCTAAAGGACTAGCGGGTAATACGCAGTATTTT. This codes for CASSPKGLAGNTQYF. The chain combines TRBV27 with TRBJ2-3; 11 bases are shared with TRBD2. The CDR3 contains 15 residues. J lost 7 bases, V lost 5 bases, and 8 bases had no gene match. In germline, CDR1 is MNHEY, CDR2 SMNVEV (reference sequence).

The rearrangement joins TRBV9 to TRBJ2-3, with 13 positions matching TRBD2. CDR1 is SGDLS, CDR2 YYNGEE, per germline. The CDR3 spans 16 residues. V was pared by 2 bases and J by 5 bases, with 5 bases of the junction left unmatched. For the CDR3, the DNA is TGTGCCAGCAGCGTTACTAGCGGGGGGGCAAGAGATACGCAGTATTTT. It encodes CASSVTSGGARDTQYF.

This clonotype was seen a handful of times. The CDR3 DNA sequence: TGTGCCAGCAGCCTAAACCAGGATTATAGCAATCAGCCCCAGCATTTT. It specifies CASSLNQDYSNQPQHF. The rearrangement joins TRBV5-4 to TRBJ1-5, with no clear D. The CDR3 has 16 residues. The V gene lost 4 bases and the J gene lost 0 bases, with 14 bases spanning the gap. CDR1 and CDR2 (germline): SGHNT, YYREEE (reference sequence).

This clonotype was found a few times. The V gene is TRBV12-3 or TRBV12-4, the J gene TRBJ2-3, with D hard to call. This CDR3 has 12 amino acids. V gave up 2 bases and J gave up 6 bases, with 6 bases separating them. CDR3 sequence (DNA): TGTGCCAGCAGTTTATTCGGCGATACGCAGTATTTT. This codes for CASSLFGDTQYF.

The chain is built from TRBV30 and TRBJ2-7, with TRBD2 as a possible D gene (5 bases). Germline V CDR1 and CDR2: GTSNPN, SVGIG (reference sequence). The CDR3 has 13 amino acids. V gave up 0 bases and J gave up 3 bases, with 9 bases separating them. CDR3 sequence (DNA): TGTGCCTGGAGTGTTACGGGATACTACGAGCAGTACTTC. Translating it yields CAWSVTGYYEQYF. The full variable domain, in which reference TRBV30 and TRBJ2-7 provide the parts outside the CDR3, is SQTIHQWPATLVQPVGSPLSLECTVEGTSNPNLYWYRQAAGRGLQLLFYSVGIGQISSEVPQNLSASRPQDRQFILSSKKLLLSDSGFYLCAWSVTGYYEQYFGPGTRLTVT.

This clonotype was found many times. The chain uses TRBV5-1 and TRBJ2-1, with 11 bases matching TRBD2. CDR1 is SGHRS, CDR2 YFSETQ, per germline. There are 17 residues in the CDR3. V trimming: 0 bases; J trimming: 6 bases; junction bases outside the gene matches: 8. CDR3 sequence: CASSLGLAGPFGNEQFF. As DNA, the CDR3 is TGCGCCAGCAGCTTGGGACTAGCGGGGCCCTTCGGCAATGAGCAGTTCTTC.

In this sample, this clonotype turned up once. The CDR3 protein is CASSSRDEGQQYF. CDR3 nucleotides: TGTGCCAGCAGTTCCCGGGACGAAGGCCAGCAGTACTTC. V gene TRBV27 combines with J gene TRBJ2-5; D may correspond to TRBD1 or TRBD2 (5 bases each). The germline CDR1 and CDR2 sequences are MNHEY and SMNVEV (reference sequence). The CDR3 consists of 13 residues. The V gene lost 4 bases and the J gene lost 11 bases, with 17 bases spanning the gap.

J is TRBJ2-5 and V is TRBV20-1; D is possibly TRBD1 or TRBD2 (5 bases each). The J call may be incorrect, as the DNA end agrees better with TRBJ2-7. The CDR3 has 13 amino acids. CDR1 DFQATT and CDR2 SNEGSKA come from the germline V gene (reference sequence). The CDR3 DNA sequence: TGCAGTGCTTCCGGGACGCGTGCCTACGAGCAGTACTTC. This gives the protein CSASGTRAYEQYF.

This clonotype was seen at least ten times. The chain has TRBV12-3 or TRBV12-4 and TRBJ2-5, with 7 bases lining up with TRBD2. This CDR3 spans 14 amino acids. The trim removed 6 bases at V and 1 base at J, leaving 5 bases unmatched. CDR3 DNA sequence: TGTGCCAGCAGCGGGACTACTACCCAAGAGACCCAGTACTTC. It codes for CASSGTTTQETQYF.

This clonotype occurred many times. The chain uses TRBV5-1 and TRBJ2-1; 8 bases match TRBD2. Germline CDR1 SGHRS, CDR2 YFSETQ. The CDR3 covers 15 residues. V lost 3 bases to trimming and J lost 5 bases; unmatched junction nucleotides: 7. In DNA, the CDR3 is TGCGCCAGCAGCTCCGTTAGCGGGATTAACAATGAGCAGTTCTTC. This translates into CASSSVSGINNEQFF.

V usage is TRBV7-2 and J usage is TRBJ1-3; D perhaps matches TRBD1 (5 bases). Germline CDR1 reads SGHTA; CDR2 reads FQGNSA. The CDR3 spans 14 residues. Trimming took off 3 bases at V and 4 bases at J, with 10 bases between the two ends. The CDR3 DNA is TGTGCCAGCAGCTTGGGGGTCGGAGGAAACACCATATATTTT. Its protein product is CASSLGVGGNTIYF. Complete variable domain (other parts from reference TRBV7-2 and TRBJ1-3): GAGVSQSPSNKVTEKGKDVELRCDPISGHTALYWYRQSLGQGLEFLIYFQGNSAPDKSGLPSDRFSAERTGGSVSTLTIQRTQQEDSAVYLCASSLGVGGNTIYFGEGSWLTVV.

This chain uses TRBV28 with TRBJ2-3; 9 bases line up with TRBD2. The germline gives CDR1 MDHEN, CDR2 SYDVKM. The CDR3 consists of 16 residues. V lost 4 bases and J lost 2; bases outside the gene matches: 7. CDR3 protein: CASSSPRLADTDTQYF. In nucleotides, the CDR3 is TGTGCCAGCAGTTCCCCTCGACTAGCGGACACAGATACGCAGTATTTT.

The chain has TRBV29-1 and TRBJ1-2, with D possibly TRBD1 on 6 matching bases. The CDR3 is 13 residues long. Germline V lookup: CDR1 SQVTM, CDR2 ANQGSEA. The V end was cut by 7 bases, the J end by 12 bases, with 24 bases between. The CDR3 here is CSAADRGRGGDTF. CDR3 in DNA: TGCAGCGCCGCCGACCGGGGCAGGGGAGGCGACACCTTC. The full variable domain, with the rest looked up from reference TRBV29-1 and TRBJ1-2, is SAVISQKPSRDICQRGTSLTIQCQVDSQVTMMFWYRQQPGQSLTLIATANQGSEATYESGFVIDKFPISRPNLTFSTLTVSNMSPEDSSIYLCSAADRGRGGDTFGSGTRLTVV.

V usage is TRBV7-9 and J usage is TRBJ2-5; D is perhaps TRBD2 (5 bases). The CDR3 length is 16 residues. V lost 5 bases and J lost 2, with 18 bases in between. Germline V gives CDR1 SEHNR, CDR2 FQNEAQ (reference sequence). The CDR3 DNA sequence: TGTGCCAGCAGCCCCCGAGGTCACCGGGGACAAGAGACCCAGTACTTC. This encodes CASSPRGHRGQETQYF.

The chain recombines TRBV4-1 with TRBJ2-1; 8 bases line up with TRBD2. After removal of 3 bases from V and 3 bases from J, the junction contained 10 bases not matched to a gene. This CDR3 contains 17 residues. Per germline, CDR1 MGHRA and CDR2 YSYEKL. The CDR3 here is CASSQDEAGGFYNEQFF. The CDR3 nucleotides read TGCGCCAGCAGCCAGGACGAGGCGGGAGGCTTCTACAATGAGCAGTTCTTC.

The V gene is TRBV5-5, the J gene TRBJ2-1; 7 bases fit TRBD2. CDR1 SGHKS and CDR2 YYEKEE come from the germline V gene (reference sequence). This CDR3 comprises 15 residues. Trimming cost V 7 bases and J 9 bases; bases outside gene matches: 16. The CDR3 loop reads CASSPHRSGRGEQFF. The CDR3 nucleotides are TGTGCCAGCTCCCCTCACCGTAGCGGGCGGGGTGAGCAGTTCTTC.

Ten or more counts support this clonotype. This sequence joins TRBV7-2 and TRBJ2-3, with D maybe TRBD1 (6 bases). Trimming took off 2 bases at V and 5 bases at J, with 11 bases between the two ends. The CDR3 covers 14 residues. Germline V gene lookup returns CDR1 SGHTA and CDR2 FQGNSA. CDR3 nucleotides: TGTGCCAGCAGCTTACGACAGGCTGGAGATACGCAGTATTTT. This codes for CASSLRQAGDTQYF.

Turning to this clonotype: This may come from a read error, since a much larger clone is one base off. This chain connects TRBV12-3 or TRBV12-4 to TRBJ2-5; TRBD2 matches 12 bases. CDR3 length: 18 residues. The CDR3 reads CASSKTSGSSWGQGTQYF. The CDR3 DNA reads as TGTGCCAGCAGTAAGACTAGCGGGAGTAGTTGGGGCCAAGGGACCCAGTACTTC.

This clonotype was counted a few times. The V and J genes are TRBV5-1 and TRBJ2-4, with D unresolved. This CDR3 contains 18 residues. Germline CDR1 SGHRS, CDR2 YFSETQ. V lost 6 bases, J lost 0 bases, and 22 bases lay in between. Here the CDR3 reads CASTSGPGTNEAKNIQYF. The CDR3 DNA follows: TGCGCCAGCACCTCCGGCCCAGGAACTAACGAAGCCAAAAACATTCAGTACTTC.

The chain has TRBV7-9 and TRBJ2-5, with 11 bases aligning to TRBD2. Looked up from germline, CDR1 is SEHNR and CDR2 is FQNEAQ (reference sequence). CDR3 size: 16 residues. V shed 5 bases and J 5 bases; nucleotides not matched to a gene: 10. CDR3 bases: TGTGCCAGCAGCCGTTTATTAGCGGGAGGGCAGGAGACCCAGTACTTC. This gives the protein CASSRLLAGGQETQYF. Using reference TRBV7-9 and TRBJ2-5 for the parts outside the CDR3, the full variable domain is DTGVSQNPRHKITKRGQNVTFRCDPISEHNRLYWYRQTLGQGPEFLTYFQNEAQLEKSRLLSDRFSAERPKGSFSTLEIQRTEQGDSAMYLCASSRLLAGGQETQYFGPGTRLLVL.

The V and J genes are TRBV19 and TRBJ2-7, with D possibly matching TRBD1 (6 bases). The germline gives CDR1 LNHDA, CDR2 SQIVND (reference sequence). V lost 5 bases to trimming and J lost 4 bases, with 12 bases between them. The CDR3 has 13 amino acids. Here the CDR3 DNA reads TGTGCCAGTAGTTACGGACAGACTTACGAGCAGTACTTC. Translated, it gives CASSYGQTYEQYF.

V is TRBV20-1 and J is TRBJ2-5, with 10 bases identical to TRBD2. With 6 bases clipped from V and 11 bases from J, the junction kept 18 bases outside the gene matches. Germline CDR1 and CDR2: DFQATT and SNEGSKA (reference sequence). The CDR3 has 15 residues. The CDR3 coding sequence is TGCAGTGCCCTGAGGGCTAGCGGGAGAAGGAATGAGCAGTACTTC. Amino acids: CSALRASGRRNEQYF.

This chain links TRBV20-1 with TRBJ1-1; D gene uncertain. V lost 1 base to trimming and J lost 1 base, with 10 bases between them. CDR3 length: 14 residues. Germline CDR1 DFQATT, CDR2 SNEGSKA (reference sequence). In DNA, the CDR3 is TGCAGTGCTAGAGGGGGTGCTCAGAACACTGAAGCTTTCTTT. This gives the protein CSARGGAQNTEAFF.

CDR3 residues: CASSDAGGTGEKLFF. The CDR3 DNA follows: TGTGCCAGCAGCGATGCAGGGGGGACTGGTGAAAAACTGTTTTTT. The J gene is TRBJ1-4, the V gene TRBV7-6, with 7 bases fitting TRBD1. The V gene's germline CDR1 is SGHVS and CDR2 FNYEAQ. Trimming removed 5 bases from V and 7 bases from J; junction bases left unmatched: 10. CDR3 length: 15 amino acids.